This TCR beta chain was profiled in a study of graft-versus-host responses after intestinal transplantation. Looking at the study overall: Each recipient received a multivisceral, liver-intestinal, or isolated intestinal graft. All of the recipients had induction that used anti-thymocyte globulin, then tacrolimus and steroids for two to four years.

General study results and limits: Among recipient marrow samples, GvH clones were found; some appeared first in ileum or blood. The highest levels of circulating GvH clones went along with early declines in HvG clones after transplant.

Comments on this clone: Its antigen is as yet unknown.

The data were produced by immunoSEQ multiplex PCR, yet TCRdb's version contains in-frame clones alone and is incomplete. The sample has about 120,000 clones, roughly nine tenths seen once. The sequencing here drew on unstimulated CD4+ T cells sorted from spleen or lymph node cells, taken before transplant. This receptor was taken from a human donor who was the organ donor for an intestinal transplant.

CDR3 amino acids: CASSLDRSSYEQYF. The DNA of the CDR3 is TGTGCCAGCAGCTTGGACAGGAGCTCCTACGAGCAGTACTTC. This sequence joins TRBV5-4 and TRBJ2-7; D is possibly TRBD1 (5 bases). This CDR3 is built from 14 residues. V lost 0 bases to trimming and J lost 0 bases, with 7 bases between them. In germline, CDR1 is SGHNT, CDR2 YYREEE (reference sequence). Full variable domain (remainder filled in from reference TRBV5-4 and TRBJ2-7): ETGVTQSPTHLIKTRGQQVTLRCSSQSGHNTVSWYQQALGQGPQFIFQYYREEENGRGNFPPRFSGLQFPNYSSELNVNALELDDSALYLCASSLDRSSYEQYFGPGTRLTVT.